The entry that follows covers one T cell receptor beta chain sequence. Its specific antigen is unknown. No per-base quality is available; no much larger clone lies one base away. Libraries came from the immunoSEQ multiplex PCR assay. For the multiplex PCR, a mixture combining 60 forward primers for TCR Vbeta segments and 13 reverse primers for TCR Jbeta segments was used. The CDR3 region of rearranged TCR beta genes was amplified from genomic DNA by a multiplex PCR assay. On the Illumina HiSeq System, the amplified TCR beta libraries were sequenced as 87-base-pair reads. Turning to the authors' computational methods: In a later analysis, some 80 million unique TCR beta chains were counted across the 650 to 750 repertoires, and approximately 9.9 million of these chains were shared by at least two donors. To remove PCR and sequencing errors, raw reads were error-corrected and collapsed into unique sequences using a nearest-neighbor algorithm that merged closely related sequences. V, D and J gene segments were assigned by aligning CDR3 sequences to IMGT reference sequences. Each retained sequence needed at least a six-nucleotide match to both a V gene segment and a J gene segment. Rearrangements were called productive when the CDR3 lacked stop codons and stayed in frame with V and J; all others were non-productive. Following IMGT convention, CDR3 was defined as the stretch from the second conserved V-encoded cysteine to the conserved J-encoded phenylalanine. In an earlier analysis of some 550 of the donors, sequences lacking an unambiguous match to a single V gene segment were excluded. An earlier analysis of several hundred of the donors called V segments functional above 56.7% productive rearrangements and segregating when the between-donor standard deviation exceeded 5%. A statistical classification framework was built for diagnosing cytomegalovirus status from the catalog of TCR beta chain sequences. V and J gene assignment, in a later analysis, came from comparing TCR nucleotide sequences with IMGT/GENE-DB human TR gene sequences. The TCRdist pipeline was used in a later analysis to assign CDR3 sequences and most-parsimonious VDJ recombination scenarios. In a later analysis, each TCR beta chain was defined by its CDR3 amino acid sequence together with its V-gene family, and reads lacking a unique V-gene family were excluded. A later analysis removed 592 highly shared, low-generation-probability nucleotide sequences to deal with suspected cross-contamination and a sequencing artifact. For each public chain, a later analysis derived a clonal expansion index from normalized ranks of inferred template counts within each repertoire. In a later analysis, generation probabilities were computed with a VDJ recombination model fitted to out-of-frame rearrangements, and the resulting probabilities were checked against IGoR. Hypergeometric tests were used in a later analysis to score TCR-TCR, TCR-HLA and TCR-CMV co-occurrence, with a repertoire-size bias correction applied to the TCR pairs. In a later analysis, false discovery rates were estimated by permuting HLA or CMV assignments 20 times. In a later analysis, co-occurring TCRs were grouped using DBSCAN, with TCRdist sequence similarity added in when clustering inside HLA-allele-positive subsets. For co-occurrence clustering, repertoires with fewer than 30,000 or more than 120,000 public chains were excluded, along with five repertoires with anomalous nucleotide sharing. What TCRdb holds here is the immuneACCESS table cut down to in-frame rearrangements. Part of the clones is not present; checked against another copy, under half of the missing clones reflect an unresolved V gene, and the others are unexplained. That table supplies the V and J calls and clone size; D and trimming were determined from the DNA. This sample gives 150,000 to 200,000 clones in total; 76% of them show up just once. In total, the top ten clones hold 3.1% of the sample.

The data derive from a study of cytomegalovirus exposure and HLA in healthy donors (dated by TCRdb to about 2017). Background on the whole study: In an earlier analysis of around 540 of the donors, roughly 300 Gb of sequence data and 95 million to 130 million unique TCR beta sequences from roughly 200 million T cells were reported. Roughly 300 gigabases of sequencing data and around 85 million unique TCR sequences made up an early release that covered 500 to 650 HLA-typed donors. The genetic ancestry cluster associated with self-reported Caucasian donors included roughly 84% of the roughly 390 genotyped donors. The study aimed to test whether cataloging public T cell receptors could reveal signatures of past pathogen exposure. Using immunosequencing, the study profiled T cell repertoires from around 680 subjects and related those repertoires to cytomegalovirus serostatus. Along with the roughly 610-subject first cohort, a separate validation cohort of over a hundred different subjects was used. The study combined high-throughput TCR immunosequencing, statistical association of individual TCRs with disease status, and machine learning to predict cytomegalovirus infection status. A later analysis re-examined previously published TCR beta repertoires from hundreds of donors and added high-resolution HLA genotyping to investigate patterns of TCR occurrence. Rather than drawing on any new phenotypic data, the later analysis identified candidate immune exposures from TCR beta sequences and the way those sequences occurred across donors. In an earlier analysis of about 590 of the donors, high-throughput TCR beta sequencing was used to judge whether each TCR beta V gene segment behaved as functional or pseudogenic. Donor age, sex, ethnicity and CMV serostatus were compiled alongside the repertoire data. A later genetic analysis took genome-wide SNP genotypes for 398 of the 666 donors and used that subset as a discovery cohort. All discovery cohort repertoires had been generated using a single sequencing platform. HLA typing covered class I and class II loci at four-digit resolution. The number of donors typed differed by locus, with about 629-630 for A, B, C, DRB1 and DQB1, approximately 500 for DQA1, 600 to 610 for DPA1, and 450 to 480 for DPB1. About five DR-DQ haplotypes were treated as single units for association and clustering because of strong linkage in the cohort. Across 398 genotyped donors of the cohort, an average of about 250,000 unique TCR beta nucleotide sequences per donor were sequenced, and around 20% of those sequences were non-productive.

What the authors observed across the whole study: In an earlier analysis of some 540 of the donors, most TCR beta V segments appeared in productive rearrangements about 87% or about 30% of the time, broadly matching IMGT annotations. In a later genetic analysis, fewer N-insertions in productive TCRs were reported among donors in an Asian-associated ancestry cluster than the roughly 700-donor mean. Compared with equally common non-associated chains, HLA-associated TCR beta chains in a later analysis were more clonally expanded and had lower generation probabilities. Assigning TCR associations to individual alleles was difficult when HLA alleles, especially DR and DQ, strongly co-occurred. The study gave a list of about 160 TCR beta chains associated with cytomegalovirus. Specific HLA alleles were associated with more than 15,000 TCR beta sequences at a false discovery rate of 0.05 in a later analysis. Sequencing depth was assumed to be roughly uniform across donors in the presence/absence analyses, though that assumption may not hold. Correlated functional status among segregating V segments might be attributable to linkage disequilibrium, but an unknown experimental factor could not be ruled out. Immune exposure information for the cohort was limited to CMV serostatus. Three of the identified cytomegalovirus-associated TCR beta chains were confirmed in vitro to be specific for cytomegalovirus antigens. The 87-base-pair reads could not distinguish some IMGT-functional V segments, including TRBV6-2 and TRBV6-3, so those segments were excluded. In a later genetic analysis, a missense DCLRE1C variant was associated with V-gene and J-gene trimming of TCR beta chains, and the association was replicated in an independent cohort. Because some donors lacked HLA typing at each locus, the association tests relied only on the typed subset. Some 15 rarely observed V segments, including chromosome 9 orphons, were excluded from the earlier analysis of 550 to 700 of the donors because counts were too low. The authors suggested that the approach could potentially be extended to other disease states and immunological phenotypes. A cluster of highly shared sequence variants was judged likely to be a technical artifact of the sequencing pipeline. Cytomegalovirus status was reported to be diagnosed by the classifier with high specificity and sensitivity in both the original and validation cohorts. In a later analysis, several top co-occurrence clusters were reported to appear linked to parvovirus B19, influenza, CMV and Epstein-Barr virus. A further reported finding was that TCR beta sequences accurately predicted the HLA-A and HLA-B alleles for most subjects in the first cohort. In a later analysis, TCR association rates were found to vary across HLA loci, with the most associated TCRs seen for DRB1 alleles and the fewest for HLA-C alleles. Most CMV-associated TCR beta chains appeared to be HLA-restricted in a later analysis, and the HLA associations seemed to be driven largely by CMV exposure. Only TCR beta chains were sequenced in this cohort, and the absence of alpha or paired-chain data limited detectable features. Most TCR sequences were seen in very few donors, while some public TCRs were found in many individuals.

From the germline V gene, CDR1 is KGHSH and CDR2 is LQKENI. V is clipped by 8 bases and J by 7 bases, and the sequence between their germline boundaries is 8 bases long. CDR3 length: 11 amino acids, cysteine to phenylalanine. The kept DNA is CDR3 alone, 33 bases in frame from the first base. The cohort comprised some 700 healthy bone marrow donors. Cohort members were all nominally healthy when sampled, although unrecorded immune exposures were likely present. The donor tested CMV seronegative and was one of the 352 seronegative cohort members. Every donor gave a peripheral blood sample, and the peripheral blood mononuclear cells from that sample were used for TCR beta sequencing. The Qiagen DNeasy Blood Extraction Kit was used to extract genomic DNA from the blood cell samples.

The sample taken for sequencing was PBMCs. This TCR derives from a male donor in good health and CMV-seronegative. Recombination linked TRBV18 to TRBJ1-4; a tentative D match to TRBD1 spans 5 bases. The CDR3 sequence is CASRGVEKLFF. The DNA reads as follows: TGTGCCAGCAGGGGTGTTGAAAAACTGTTTTTT.